The entry that follows covers one T cell receptor (beta chain) sequence. Sequenced by immunoSEQ multiplex PCR; TCRdb stores in-frame clones only, minus some. The sample shows under 300,000 clones, around 89% of them seen only once. The data stem from a study of blood T cell repertoires in COVID-19. V dropped 0 bases and J dropped 9; count of bases not matched to a gene: 7. The CDR3 extends over 15 amino acids. CDR1 SGHNT and CDR2 YYREEE come from the germline V gene (reference sequence). The gene calls are TRBV5-4 and TRBJ2-1; 9 nucleotides align to TRBD1. The receptor was derived from a man aged 40-50 years who had recovered from COVID-19. The sample taken for sequencing was PBMCs or T cells enriched from blood (not recorded which). CDR3 bases: TGTGCCAGCAGCTTGGCCGGGACAGGGTTTAGTGAGCAGTTCTTC. It codes for CASSLAGTGFSEQFF.